A single sample is the source of the 3 T cell receptor beta chains below, sequenced in a study of cytomegalovirus exposure and HLA in healthy donors (dated by TCRdb to 2015 to 2018). Library generation was performed with the immunoSEQ multiplex PCR assay. The multiplex PCR relied on a mix of 60 forward primers for TCR Vbeta segments and 13 reverse primers for TCR Jbeta segments. In TCRdb, the immuneACCESS table is reduced to in-frame sequences with V and J assigned. These tables do not hold every clone; where another copy was compared, an unresolved V gene accounts for under half, and the others remain unexplained. This sample gives a few hundred thousand clones in total; around 81% of them show up just once. The leading ten clones occupy roughly 10% of the sample. Specimen: PBMCs. The source of these receptors is a woman between 50 and 59 years old in good health and CMV-seropositive.

The chain is built from TRBV5-6 and TRBJ1-6, with 9 bases identical to TRBD1. The CDR3 covers 14 residues. V lost 4 bases to trimming and J lost 9 bases; unmatched junction nucleotides: 5. CDR1 SGHDT and CDR2 YYEEEE come from the germline V gene. The CDR3 coding sequence is TGTGCCAGCAGCCGGGACAGGGTTGGTTCACCCCTCCACTTT. The encoded protein is CASSRDRVGSPLHF.

This clone was observed once. The chain combines TRBV5-4 with TRBJ2-7, with 9 bases lining up with TRBD2. Germline V gene sequence: CDR1 SGHNT, CDR2 YYREEE (reference sequence). Unmatched junction bases numbered 5, after V lost 2 bases and J lost 2 bases. The CDR3 has 15 amino acids. CDR3 DNA: TGTGCCAGCAGCTTAACCAGCGGGGGGCCCTACGAGCAGTACTTC. Protein product: CASSLTSGGPYEQYF.

The CDR3 DNA is TGTGCCAGCAGTGCGCGGACAGGGGGCAATGAGCAGTTCTTC. This encodes CASSARTGGNEQFF. The V gene is TRBV6-1, the J gene TRBJ2-1; 10 positions match TRBD1. Germline V gives CDR1 MNHNS, CDR2 SASEGT. The CDR3 loop spans 14 amino acids. V lost 4 bases to trimming and J lost 6 bases; unmatched junction nucleotides: 3.